This T cell receptor beta chain was identified during a study of radiation and T cells in renal cell carcinoma. Study as a whole: Nephrectomy followed 15 Gy stereotactic body radiation by 4 weeks.

Study conclusions and caveats: From baseline, blood top tumor clonotypes peaked at 2 weeks post-radiation.

The time point was: blood 2 weeks post-SBRT. Treatment meaning: 15 Gy SBRT to primary tumor, nephrectomy 4 weeks later. Clear cell pathology was present in this patient's renal cell carcinoma. Sequencing was performed with immunoSEQ multiplex PCR; in TCRdb, only in-frame clones are kept and a portion is missing. Of about 58,000 clones detected, roughly 79% appear once; the ten largest clones hold less than 7.5%. As regards this clone: Its antigen is undetermined.

There are 16 residues in the CDR3. Germline V gene lookup returns CDR1 SGHRS and CDR2 YFSETQ. V dropped 1 base and J dropped 3 bases, with 15 bases sitting between them. Sequenced material: blood, taken from a patient whose treatment included radiotherapy and nephrectomy. The clonotype was recovered from a man in his sixties with renal cell carcinoma. This sequence joins TRBV5-1 and TRBJ2-3; D is uncertain. CDR3 region: CASSLRQLELTDTQYF. In nucleotides, the CDR3 is TGCGCCAGCAGCTTGCGGCAGCTAGAGTTGACAGATACGCAGTATTTT.